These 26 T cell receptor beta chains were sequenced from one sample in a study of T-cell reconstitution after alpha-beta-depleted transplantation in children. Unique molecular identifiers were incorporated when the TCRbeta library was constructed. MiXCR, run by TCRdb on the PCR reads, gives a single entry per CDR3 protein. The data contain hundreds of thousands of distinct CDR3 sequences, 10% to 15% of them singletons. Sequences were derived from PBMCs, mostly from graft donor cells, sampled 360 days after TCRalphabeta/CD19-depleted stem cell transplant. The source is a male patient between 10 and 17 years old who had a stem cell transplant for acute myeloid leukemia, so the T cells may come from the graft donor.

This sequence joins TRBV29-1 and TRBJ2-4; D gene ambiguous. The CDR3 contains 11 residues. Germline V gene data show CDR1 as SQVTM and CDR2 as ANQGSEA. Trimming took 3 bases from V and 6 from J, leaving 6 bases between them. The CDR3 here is CSVDYGNIQYF. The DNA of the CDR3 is TGCAGCGTTGACTATGGAAACATTCAGTACTTC.

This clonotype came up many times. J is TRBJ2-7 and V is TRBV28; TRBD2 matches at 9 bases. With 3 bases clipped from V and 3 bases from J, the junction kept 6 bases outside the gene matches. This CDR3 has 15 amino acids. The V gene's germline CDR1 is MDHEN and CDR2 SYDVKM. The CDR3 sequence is CASSFGGTSSYEQYF. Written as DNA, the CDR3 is TGTGCCAGCAGTTTTGGGGGGACTAGCAGCTACGAGCAGTACTTC.

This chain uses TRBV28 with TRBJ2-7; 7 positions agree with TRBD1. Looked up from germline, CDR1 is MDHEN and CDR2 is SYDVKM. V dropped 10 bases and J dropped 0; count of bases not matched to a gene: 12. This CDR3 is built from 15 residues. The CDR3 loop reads CATEPGGQSSYEQYF. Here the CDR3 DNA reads TGTGCCACCGAGCCTGGGGGACAGAGCTCCTACGAGCAGTACTTC. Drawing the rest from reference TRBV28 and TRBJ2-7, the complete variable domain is DVKVTQSSRYLVKRTGEKVFLECVQDMDHENMFWYRQDPGLGLRLIYFSYDVKMKEKGDIPEGYSVSREKKERFSLILESASTNQTSMYLCATEPGGQSSYEQYFGPGTRLTVT.

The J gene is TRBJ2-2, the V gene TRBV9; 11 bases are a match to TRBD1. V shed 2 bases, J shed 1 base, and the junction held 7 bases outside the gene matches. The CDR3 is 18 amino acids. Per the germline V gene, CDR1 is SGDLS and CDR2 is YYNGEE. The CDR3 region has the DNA TGTGCCAGCAGCGTCCGGGGACAGGGGGTTAAGAACACCGGGGAGCTGTTTTTT. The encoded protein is CASSVRGQGVKNTGELFF.

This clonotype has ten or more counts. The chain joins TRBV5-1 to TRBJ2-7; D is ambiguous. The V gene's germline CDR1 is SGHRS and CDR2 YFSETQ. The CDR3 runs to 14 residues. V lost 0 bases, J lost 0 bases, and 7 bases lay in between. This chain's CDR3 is CASSLEGISYEQYF. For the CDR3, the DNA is TGCGCCAGCAGCTTGGAGGGCATCTCCTACGAGCAGTACTTC.

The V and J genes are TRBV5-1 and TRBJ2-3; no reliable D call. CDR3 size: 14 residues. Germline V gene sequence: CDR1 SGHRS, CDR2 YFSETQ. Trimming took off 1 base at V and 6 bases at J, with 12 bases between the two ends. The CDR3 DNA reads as TGCGCCAGCAGCTTGATCCCCCCTGTGGATACGCAGTATTTT. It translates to CASSLIPPVDTQYF.

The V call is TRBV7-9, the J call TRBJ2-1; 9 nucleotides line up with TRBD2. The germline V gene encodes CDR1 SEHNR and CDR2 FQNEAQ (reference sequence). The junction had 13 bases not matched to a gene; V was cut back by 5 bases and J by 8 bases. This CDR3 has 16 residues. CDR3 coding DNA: TGTGCCAGCAGCCCGGGTCTAGCGGGAAATAGAGATGAGCAGTTCTTC. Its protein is CASSPGLAGNRDEQFF. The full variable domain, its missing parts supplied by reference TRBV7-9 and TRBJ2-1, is DTGVSQNPRHKITKRGQNVTFRCDPISEHNRLYWYRQTLGQGPEFLTYFQNEAQLEKSRLLSDRFSAERPKGSFSTLEIQRTEQGDSAMYLCASSPGLAGNRDEQFFGPGTRLTVL.

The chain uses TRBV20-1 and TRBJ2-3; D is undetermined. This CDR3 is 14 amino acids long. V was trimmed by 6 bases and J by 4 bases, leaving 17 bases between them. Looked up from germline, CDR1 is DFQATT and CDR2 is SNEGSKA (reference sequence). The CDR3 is CSAKTLNAADTQYF. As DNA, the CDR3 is TGCAGTGCCAAAACCCTTAACGCGGCAGATACGCAGTATTTT.

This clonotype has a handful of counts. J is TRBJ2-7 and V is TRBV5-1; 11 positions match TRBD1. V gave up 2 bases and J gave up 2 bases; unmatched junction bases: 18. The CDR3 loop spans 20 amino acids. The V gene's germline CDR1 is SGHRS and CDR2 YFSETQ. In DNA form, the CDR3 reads TGCGCCAGCAGCTTTCCATGGGACAGGGGGAGCGGGAGCTTGCCCTACGAGCAGTACTTC. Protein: CASSFPWDRGSGSLPYEQYF.

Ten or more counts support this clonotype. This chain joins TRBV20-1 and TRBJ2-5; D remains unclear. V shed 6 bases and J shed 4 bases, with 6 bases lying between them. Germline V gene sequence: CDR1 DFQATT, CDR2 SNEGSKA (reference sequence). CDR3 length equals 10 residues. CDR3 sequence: CSATLETQYF. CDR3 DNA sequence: TGCAGTGCCACGTTAGAGACCCAGTACTTC.

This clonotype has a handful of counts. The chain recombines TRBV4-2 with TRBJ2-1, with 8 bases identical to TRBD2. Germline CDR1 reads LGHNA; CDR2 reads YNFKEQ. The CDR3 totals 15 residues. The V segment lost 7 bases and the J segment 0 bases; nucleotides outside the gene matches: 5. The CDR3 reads CASTLAGFSYNEQFF. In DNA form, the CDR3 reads TGTGCCAGCACTTTAGCGGGATTCTCCTACAATGAGCAGTTCTTC.

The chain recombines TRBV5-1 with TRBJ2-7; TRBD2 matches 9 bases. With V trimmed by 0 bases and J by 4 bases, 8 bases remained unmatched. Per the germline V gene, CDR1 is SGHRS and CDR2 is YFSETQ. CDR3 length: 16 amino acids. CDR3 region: CASSLVGGRAGYEQYF. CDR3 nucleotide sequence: TGCGCCAGCAGCTTGGTCGGCGGGAGGGCCGGATACGAGCAGTACTTC.

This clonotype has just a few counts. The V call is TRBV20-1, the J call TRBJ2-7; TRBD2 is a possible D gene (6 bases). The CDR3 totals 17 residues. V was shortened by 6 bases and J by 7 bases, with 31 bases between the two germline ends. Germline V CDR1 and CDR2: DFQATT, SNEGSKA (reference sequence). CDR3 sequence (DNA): TGCAGTGCCACCGATCATTTAGCGGCCGCGACTTTGAGGGAGCAGTACTTC. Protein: CSATDHLAAATLREQYF.

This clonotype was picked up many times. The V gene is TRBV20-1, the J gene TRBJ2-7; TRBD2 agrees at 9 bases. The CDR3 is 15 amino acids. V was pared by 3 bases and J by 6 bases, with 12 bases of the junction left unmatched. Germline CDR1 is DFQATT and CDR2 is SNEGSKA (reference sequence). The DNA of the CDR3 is TGCAGTGCTAGCGTCTGGCGGGAGGGTGGGAGCGAGCAGTACTTC. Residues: CSASVWREGGSEQYF.

The CDR3 nucleotides are TGCAGCGTTTCTACTAGCATCAGCTCCTACGAGCAGTACTTC. It encodes CSVSTSISSYEQYF. This chain connects TRBV29-1 to TRBJ2-7; a possible D gene is TRBD2 (6 bases). The germline V gene encodes CDR1 SQVTM and CDR2 ANQGSEA. V was clipped by 5 bases and J by 0 bases, with 14 bases between them. This CDR3 is 14 amino acids long.

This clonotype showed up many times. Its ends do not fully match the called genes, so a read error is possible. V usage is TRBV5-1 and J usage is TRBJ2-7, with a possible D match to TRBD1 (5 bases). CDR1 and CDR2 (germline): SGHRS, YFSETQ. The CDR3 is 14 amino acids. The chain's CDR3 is CASSLGDSSYEQYF. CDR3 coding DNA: TGTGCCAGCAGCTTAGGTGACAGCTCCTACGAGCAGTACTTC. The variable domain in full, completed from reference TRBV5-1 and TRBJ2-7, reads KAGVTQTPRYLIKTRGQQVTLSCSPISGHRSVSWYQQTPGQGLQFLFEYFSETQRNKGNFPGRFSGRQFSNSRSEMNVSTLELGDSALYLCASSLGDSSYEQYFGPGTRLTVT.

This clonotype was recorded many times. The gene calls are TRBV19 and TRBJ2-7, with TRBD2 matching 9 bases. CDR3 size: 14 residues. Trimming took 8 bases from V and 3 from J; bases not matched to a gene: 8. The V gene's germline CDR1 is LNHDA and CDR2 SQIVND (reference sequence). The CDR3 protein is CASRRLAGDYEQYF. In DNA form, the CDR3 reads TGTGCCAGTCGGCGTTTAGCGGGAGACTACGAGCAGTACTTC.

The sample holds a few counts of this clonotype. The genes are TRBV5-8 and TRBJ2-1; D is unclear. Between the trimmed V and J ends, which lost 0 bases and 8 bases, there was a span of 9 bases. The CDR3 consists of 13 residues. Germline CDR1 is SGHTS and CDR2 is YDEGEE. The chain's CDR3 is CASSLETMDEQFF. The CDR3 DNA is TGTGCCAGCAGCTTGGAGACCATGGATGAGCAGTTCTTC. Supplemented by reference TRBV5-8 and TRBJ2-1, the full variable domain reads EAGVTQSPTHLIKTRGQQATLRCSPISGHTSVYWYQQALGLGLQFLLWYDEGEERNRGNFPPRFSGRQFPNYSSELNVNALELEDSALYLCASSLETMDEQFFGPGTRLTVL.

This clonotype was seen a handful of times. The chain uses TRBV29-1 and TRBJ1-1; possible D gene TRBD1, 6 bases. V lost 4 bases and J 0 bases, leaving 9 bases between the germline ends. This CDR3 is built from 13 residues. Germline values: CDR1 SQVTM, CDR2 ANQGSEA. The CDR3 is CSVAGTLNTEAFF. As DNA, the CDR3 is TGCAGCGTTGCAGGGACATTGAACACTGAAGCTTTCTTT.

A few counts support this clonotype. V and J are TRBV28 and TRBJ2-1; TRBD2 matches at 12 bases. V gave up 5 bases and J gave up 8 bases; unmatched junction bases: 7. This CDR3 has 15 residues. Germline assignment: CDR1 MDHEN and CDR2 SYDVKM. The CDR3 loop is CASSLAGGPLDEQFF. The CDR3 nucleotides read TGTGCCAGCAGTCTAGCGGGAGGGCCCTTGGATGAGCAGTTCTTC. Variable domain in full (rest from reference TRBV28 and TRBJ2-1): DVKVTQSSRYLVKRTGEKVFLECVQDMDHENMFWYRQDPGLGLRLIYFSYDVKMKEKGDIPEGYSVSREKKERFSLILESASTNQTSMYLCASSLAGGPLDEQFFGPGTRLTVL.

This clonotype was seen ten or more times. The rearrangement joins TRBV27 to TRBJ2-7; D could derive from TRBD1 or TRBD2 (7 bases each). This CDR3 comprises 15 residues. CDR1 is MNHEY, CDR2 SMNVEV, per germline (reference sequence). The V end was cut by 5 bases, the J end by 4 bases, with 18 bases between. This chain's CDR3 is CASSNQGGFGYEQYF. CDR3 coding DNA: TGTGCCAGCAGTAACCAGGGGGGGTTTGGTTACGAGCAGTACTTC.

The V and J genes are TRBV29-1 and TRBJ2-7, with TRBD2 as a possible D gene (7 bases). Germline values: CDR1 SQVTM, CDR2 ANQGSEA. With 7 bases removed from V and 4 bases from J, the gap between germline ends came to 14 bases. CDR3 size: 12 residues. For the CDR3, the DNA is TGCAGCGCCGAGGGGGGGGAATACGAGCAGTACTTC. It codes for CSAEGGEYEQYF.

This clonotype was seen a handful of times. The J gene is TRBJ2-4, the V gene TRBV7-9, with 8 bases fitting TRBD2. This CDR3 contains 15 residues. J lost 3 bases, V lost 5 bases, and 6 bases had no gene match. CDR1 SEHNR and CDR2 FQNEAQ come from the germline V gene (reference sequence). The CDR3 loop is CASSQGLVYKNIQYF. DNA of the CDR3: TGTGCCAGCAGCCAGGGACTAGTCTACAAAAACATTCAGTACTTC.

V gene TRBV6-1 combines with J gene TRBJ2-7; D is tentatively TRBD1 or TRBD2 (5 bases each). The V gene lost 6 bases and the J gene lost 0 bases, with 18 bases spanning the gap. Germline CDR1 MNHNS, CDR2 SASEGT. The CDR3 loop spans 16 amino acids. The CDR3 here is CASRRGAGTPSYEQYF. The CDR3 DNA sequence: TGTGCCAGCAGACGTGGGGCCGGGACCCCCTCCTACGAGCAGTACTTC.

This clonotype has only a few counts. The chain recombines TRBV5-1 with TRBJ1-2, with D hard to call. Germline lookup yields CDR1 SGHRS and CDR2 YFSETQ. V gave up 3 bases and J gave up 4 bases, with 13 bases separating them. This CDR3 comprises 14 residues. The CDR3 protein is CASSSGIIGYGYTF. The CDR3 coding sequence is TGCGCCAGCAGCTCGGGGATTATCGGCTATGGCTACACCTTC. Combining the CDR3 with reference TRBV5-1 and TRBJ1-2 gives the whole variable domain KAGVTQTPRYLIKTRGQQVTLSCSPISGHRSVSWYQQTPGQGLQFLFEYFSETQRNKGNFPGRFSGRQFSNSRSEMNVSTLELGDSALYLCASSSGIIGYGYTFGSGTRLTVV.

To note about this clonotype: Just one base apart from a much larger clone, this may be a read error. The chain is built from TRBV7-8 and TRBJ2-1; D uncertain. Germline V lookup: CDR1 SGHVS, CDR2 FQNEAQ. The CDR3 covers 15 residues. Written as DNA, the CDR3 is TGTGCCAGCAGCAACGGGCTATATTTAATCAATGTGCAGTTCTTC. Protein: CASSNGLYLINVQFF. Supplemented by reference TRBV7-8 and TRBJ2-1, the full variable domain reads GAGVSQSPRYKVAKRGQDVALRCDPISGHVSLFWYQQALGQGPEFLTYFQNEAQLDKSGLPSDRFFAERPEGSVSTLKIQRTQQEDSAVYLCASSNGLYLINVQFFGPGTRLTVL.